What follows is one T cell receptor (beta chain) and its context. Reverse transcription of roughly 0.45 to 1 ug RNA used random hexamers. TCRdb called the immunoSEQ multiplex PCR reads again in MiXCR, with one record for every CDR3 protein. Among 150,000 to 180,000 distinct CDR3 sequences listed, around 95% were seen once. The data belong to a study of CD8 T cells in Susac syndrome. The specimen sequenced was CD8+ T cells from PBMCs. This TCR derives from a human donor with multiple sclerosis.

CDR3 amino acids: CASSQEAEEKLFF. In nucleotides, the CDR3 is TGTGCCAGCAGCCAAGAAGCCGAGGAAAAACTGTTTTTT. The V gene is TRBV3-1, the J gene TRBJ1-4; D remains unclear. V dropped 0 bases and J dropped 8 bases, with 7 bases sitting between them. The length of the CDR3 is 13 residues. Germline lookup yields CDR1 LGHDT and CDR2 YNNKEL (reference sequence).